Presented here are 32 T cell receptor beta chains from one specimen sequenced in a study of Graves' ophthalmopathy and Graves' hyperthyroidism. Beta-chain TCR CDR3 regions were amplified from RNA transcripts. Second-round multiplex PCR followed a first-round RT-PCR using HTBI primers. Using its own MiXCR run on the multiplex PCR reads, TCRdb lists one record per CDR3 protein. The data show about half a million distinct CDR3 sequences, around an eighth seen once. Sequenced sample: blood. These receptors came from a woman aged 25-40 years with Graves' ophthalmopathy.

The rearrangement links TRBV7-3 to TRBJ2-7, with 7 nucleotides matching TRBD1. The V gene end was trimmed by 1 base and the J gene end by 2 bases; junction bases not matched to a gene: 5. CDR3 length: 15 amino acids. Germline values: CDR1 SGHTA, CDR2 FQGTGA. The CDR3 region has the DNA TGTGCCAGCAGCTTAAACCGGACAGGAACCTACGAGCAGTACTTC. It encodes CASSLNRTGTYEQYF.

Ten or more counts support this clonotype. The chain couples TRBV30 to TRBJ1-5, with no clear D. The V end lost 2 bases, the J end lost 3 bases, and 8 bases lay between the germline ends. Germline lookup yields CDR1 GTSNPN and CDR2 SVGIG (reference sequence). The CDR3 extends over 13 amino acids. The CDR3 bases are TGTGCCTGGAGTAACGGTGACAATCAGCCCCAGCATTTT. As protein: CAWSNGDNQPQHF.

A note on this clonotype: This could be a read error, since a much larger clone is one nucleotide away. This chain links TRBV7-8 with TRBJ2-2; 7 bases are shared with TRBD1. Germline trimming cut 5 bases from V and 7 bases from J; bases unmatched to any gene: 10. The CDR3 has 15 residues. Germline CDR1 is SGHVS and CDR2 is FQNEAQ. The CDR3 sequence is CASSPFNRGVGELFF. DNA of the CDR3: TGTGCCAGCAGCCCTTTCAACAGGGGAGTCGGGGAGCTGTTTTTT.

V is TRBV7-2 and J is TRBJ1-6; D unclear. Germline assignment: CDR1 SGHTA and CDR2 FQGNSA. Trimming cost V 1 base and J 9 bases, with 10 bases left between them. This CDR3 has 14 amino acids. CDR3 bases: TGTGCCAGCAGCTTAGGGGTGGTTGGTTCACCCCTCCACTTT. It is translated as CASSLGVVGSPLHF.

This clonotype occurred a few times. V is TRBV19 and J is TRBJ1-5; TRBD1 matches 8 bases. The CDR3 spans 17 residues. Germline V gene sequence: CDR1 LNHDA, CDR2 SQIVND (reference sequence). With V trimmed by 2 bases and J by 3 bases, 9 bases remained unmatched. The CDR3 region is CASSIMEGTGHNQPQHF. CDR3 sequence (DNA): TGTGCCAGTAGTATAATGGAAGGGACAGGCCACAATCAGCCCCAGCATTTT.

This clonotype was observed at least ten times. This chain uses TRBV4-1 with TRBJ2-7; possible D gene TRBD1, 5 bases. Per germline, CDR1 MGHRA and CDR2 YSYEKL. V lost 1 base, J lost 6 bases, and 16 bases lay in between. The CDR3 spans 15 residues. The CDR3 nucleotides read TGCGCCAGCAGCCAAGTCTTCCGGACATCGGGCGAGCAGTACTTC. This translates into CASSQVFRTSGEQYF.

This clonotype was counted only a few times. The rearrangement joins TRBV19 to TRBJ2-2; TRBD1 matches at 7 bases. The CDR3 is 20 residues long. V gave up 2 bases and J gave up 2 bases; unmatched junction bases: 17. Germline assignment: CDR1 LNHDA and CDR2 SQIVND (reference sequence). CDR3 protein: CASSINLRAAGGTNTGELFF. The DNA for the CDR3 is TGTGCCAGTAGTATAAATCTTCGAGCGGCAGGGGGTACCAACACCGGGGAGCTGTTTTTT.

This clonotype was counted at least ten times. The chain is built from TRBV27 and TRBJ2-4, with 10 bases identical to TRBD2. Germline V gene data show CDR1 as MNHEY and CDR2 as SMNVEV (reference sequence). With V trimmed by 4 bases and J by 3 bases, 3 bases remained unmatched. CDR3 length: 15 residues. This CDR3 is CASSSTSGLKNIQYF. In nucleotides, the CDR3 is TGTGCCAGCAGTTCGACTAGCGGGCTCAAAAACATTCAGTACTTC.

The table lists this clonotype with many counts. The chain recombines TRBV12-3 or TRBV12-4 with TRBJ1-1; D is uncertain. V was shortened by 5 bases and J by 3 bases, with 13 bases between the two germline ends. The CDR3 has 14 residues. The CDR3 here is CASSPRVRDTEAFF. CDR3 nucleotide sequence: TGTGCCAGCAGTCCTAGGGTCCGGGACACTGAAGCTTTCTTT.

In its sample, this clonotype was seen a few times. This chain uses TRBV9 with TRBJ1-1; D is unresolved. Germline V gene lookup returns CDR1 SGDLS and CDR2 YYNGEE. Trimming removed 1 base at V and 0 bases at J, with 10 bases between. The CDR3 is 15 amino acids. The CDR3 sequence: CASSVTPAMNTEAFF. CDR3 nucleotides: TGTGCCAGCAGCGTAACGCCGGCCATGAACACTGAAGCTTTCTTT.

This chain uses TRBV18 with TRBJ2-7; 9 bases align to TRBD1. This CDR3 contains 16 residues. V trimming: 1 base; J trimming: 4 bases; junction bases outside the gene matches: 8. CDR1 KGHSH and CDR2 LQKENI come from the germline V gene. The CDR3 here is CASSPLPGQGTYEQYF. The CDR3, as DNA: TGTGCCAGCTCACCACTTCCGGGACAGGGAACTTACGAGCAGTACTTC.

This clonotype has at least ten counts. At one end, the junction sequence differs from germline, possibly due to a read error. The rearrangement joins TRBV30 to TRBJ2-2, with D maybe TRBD1 (5 bases). The CDR3 spans 15 residues. Germline CDR1 GTSNPN, CDR2 SVGIG (reference sequence). CDR3 nucleotide sequence: TGTGCCTGGAGTGTACGGGCAGGACACACGGGGGAGCTGTTTTTT. Amino acids: CAWSVRAGHTGELFF. Variable domain in full (rest from reference TRBV30 and TRBJ2-2): SQTIHQWPATLVQPVGSPLSLECTVEGTSNPNLYWYRQAAGRGLQLLFYSVGIGQISSEVPQNLSASRPQDRQFILSSKKLLLSDSGFYLCAWSVRAGHTGELFFGEGSRLTVL.

The V call is TRBV6-2 or TRBV6-3, the J call TRBJ2-1; 12 nucleotides align to TRBD2. The CDR3 runs 18 residues. Germline V gene data show CDR1 as MNHEY and CDR2 as SVGEGT. Unmatched junction bases numbered 17, after V lost 9 bases and J lost 5 bases. DNA for the CDR3: TGTGCCAGTCGCCGAGGGACTAGCGGGCGATTGGGAAACAATGAGCAGTTCTTC. Protein product: CASRRGTSGRLGNNEQFF.

The chain is built from TRBV28 and TRBJ1-1; the D is unclear. This CDR3 is 13 amino acids long. Germline V CDR1 and CDR2: MDHEN, SYDVKM. The V gene lost 6 bases and the J gene lost 6 bases, with 14 bases spanning the gap. CDR3 coding DNA: TGTGCCAGCAGCTTCCCGGGGTTGGCTGAAGCTTTCTTT. Its protein is CASSFPGLAEAFF.

In this sample, this clonotype turned up many times. The V gene is TRBV6-1, the J gene TRBJ1-6; D call uncertain. Germline CDR1 is MNHNS and CDR2 is SASEGT. CDR3 length equals 13 residues. With 1 base removed from V and 13 bases from J, the gap between germline ends came to 11 bases. CDR3 region: CASSEVGRKPLHF. The CDR3 DNA follows: TGTGCCAGCAGTGAAGTAGGGCGTAAGCCCCTCCACTTT.

This clonotype was seen a handful of times. V and J are TRBV4-1 and TRBJ2-7, with TRBD2 identical over 8 bases. Trimming at V came to 6 bases and at J to 1 base, leaving 14 bases not matched to a gene. Per germline, CDR1 MGHRA and CDR2 YSYEKL. This CDR3 region has 17 residues. CDR3: CASSPGVLGGRSYEQYF. The CDR3 coding sequence is TGCGCCAGCAGTCCGGGGGTCCTTGGCGGGAGGTCCTACGAGCAGTACTTC.

There are many counts of this clonotype. The genes are TRBV6-5 and TRBJ1-1; possible D gene TRBD1, 5 bases. Germline CDR1 and CDR2: MNHEY and SVGAGI. V was shortened by 0 bases and J by 1 base, with 9 bases between the two germline ends. This CDR3 contains 15 residues. The CDR3 loop reads CASSYSGGGNTEAFF. The CDR3 bases are TGTGCCAGCAGTTACTCGGGGGGAGGGAACACTGAAGCTTTCTTT.

In this sample, this clonotype turned up many times. The rearrangement links TRBV14 to TRBJ2-7; the match to TRBD1 covers 7 bases. Unmatched junction bases numbered 11, after V lost 3 bases and J lost 3 bases. The CDR3 totals 16 residues. Germline assignment: CDR1 SGHDN and CDR2 FVKESK. The CDR3 reads CASSHFYGTANYEQYF. The CDR3 DNA sequence: TGTGCCAGCAGCCATTTCTACGGGACAGCCAACTACGAGCAGTACTTC.

V is TRBV5-1 and J is TRBJ1-6; a possible D gene is TRBD1 (5 bases). Germline CDR1 and CDR2: SGHRS and YFSETQ. The CDR3 is made up of 14 amino acids. Deletions cut 0 bases from V and 5 bases from J, with 6 bases between. The CDR3 loop is CASSLGDHNSPLHF. CDR3 nucleotide sequence: TGCGCCAGCAGCTTGGGGGACCATAATTCACCCCTCCACTTT.

This clonotype was seen many times. The rearrangement uses TRBV6-5 and TRBJ2-5, with D unclear. The germline V gene encodes CDR1 MNHEY and CDR2 SVGAGI. The CDR3 extends over 16 amino acids. V lost 0 bases and J lost 1, with 12 bases in between. The CDR3 DNA is TGTGCCAGCAGTTACTCGATGCGCCCGAGCCAAGAGACCCAGTACTTC. This codes for CASSYSMRPSQETQYF.

This clonotype was seen ten or more times. V is TRBV4-2 and J is TRBJ2-5; TRBD2 agrees at 7 bases. This CDR3 has 18 residues. CDR1 and CDR2 (germline): LGHNA, YNFKEQ. J gave up 4 bases and V 2 bases, and 16 bases lay outside the gene matches. CDR3 amino acids: CASSQLPGGGTKGETQYF. The CDR3 DNA sequence: TGTGCCAGCAGCCAATTACCGGGGGGAGGGACGAAAGGAGAGACCCAGTACTTC.

This clonotype was counted many times. The rearrangement uses TRBV12-3 or TRBV12-4 and TRBJ1-2, with D maybe TRBD1 (5 bases). Between the trimmed V and J ends, which lost 7 bases and 4 bases, there was a span of 16 bases. The length of the CDR3 is 14 residues. The CDR3 here is CASTSAGTFYGYTF. Here the CDR3 DNA reads TGTGCCAGCACCTCGGCAGGGACCTTCTATGGCTACACCTTC.

Many counts were recorded for this clonotype. The chain joins TRBV6-5 to TRBJ1-6, with a weak D call TRBD1 (5 bases). Trimming stripped 0 bases from V and 5 bases from J, with 11 bases between. This CDR3 is built from 16 residues. Per the germline V gene, CDR1 is MNHEY and CDR2 is SVGAGI. In nucleotides, the CDR3 is TGTGCCAGCAGTTACTCTACGGGACCTAATAATTCACCCCTCCACTTT. Protein sequence: CASSYSTGPNNSPLHF.

This clonotype was observed many times. An end of the junction differs from the germline gene, which may be a read error. The rearrangement uses TRBV12-3 or TRBV12-4 and TRBJ1-1; 7 bases map to TRBD1. This CDR3 is 14 amino acids long. CDR3 nucleotide sequence: TGTGCCAGCAGCTTAGGTCCAGGGGGCACTGAAGCTTTCTTT. Its translation is CASSLGPGGTEAFF.

In its sample, this clonotype was seen many times. The chain joins TRBV6-1 to TRBJ2-2, with 7 nucleotides matching TRBD1. J was trimmed by 4 bases and V by 10 bases; bases with no gene match: 12. This CDR3 spans 15 amino acids. Germline lookup yields CDR1 MNHNS and CDR2 SASEGT. CDR3 DNA: TGTGCCACCAGGACGGGCTCAGGGGGCACCGGGGAGCTGTTTTTT. It yields the protein CATRTGSGGTGELFF.

With respect to this clonotype: It is likely a read error, because the conserved phenylalanine at the end of the CDR3 is missing. This rearrangement joins TRBV12-3 or TRBV12-4 to TRBJ2-7; TRBD1 agrees at 9 bases. This CDR3 region has 13 residues. Losses at the gene ends were 5 bases for V and 3 bases for J; bases not matched to a gene: 2. The CDR3 DNA reads TGTGCCAGCAGTCGGGACAGGGTCTACGAGCAGTACTAC. Its translation: CASSRDRVYEQYY.

Many counts were recorded for this clonotype. This sequence joins TRBV12-3 or TRBV12-4 and TRBJ2-7; D remains ambiguous. V was pared by 0 bases and J by 5 bases, with 11 bases between. The CDR3 contains 14 residues. CDR3 sequence: CASSLALLGNEQYF. The CDR3 DNA follows: TGTGCCAGCAGTTTAGCGCTACTGGGTAACGAGCAGTACTTC.

There are many counts of this clonotype. The chain has TRBV2 and TRBJ1-5; a weak D match, TRBD1 (6 bases). Looked up from germline, CDR1 is SNHLY and CDR2 is FYNNEI. Trimming shortened V by 5 bases and J by 0 bases, and 14 bases separated the two germline ends. The CDR3 extends over 16 amino acids. CDR3 residues: CASSLRGGDSNQPQHF. The CDR3 bases are TGTGCCAGCAGTCTCAGGGGTGGGGATAGCAATCAGCCCCAGCATTTT.

This clonotype has at least ten counts. V is TRBV6-1 and J is TRBJ1-1, with D perhaps matching TRBD1 (5 bases). Germline V gene lookup returns CDR1 MNHNS and CDR2 SASEGT. Between the trimmed V and J ends, which lost 6 bases and 5 bases, there was a span of 10 bases. This CDR3 has 12 amino acids. The CDR3 DNA reads as TGTGCCAGCAGCGGACACGGGACTGAAGCTTTCTTT. Translation: CASSGHGTEAFF.

This clonotype came up many times. CDR3 sequence: CASSVKRGTGELFF. CDR3 DNA sequence: TGTGCCAGCAGCGTAAAAAGGGGCACCGGGGAGCTGTTTTTT. The V gene is TRBV7-8, the J gene TRBJ2-2; perhaps TRBD1 as D (5 bases). Germline loops: CDR1 SGHVS, CDR2 FQNEAQ. The V end lost 5 bases, the J end lost 4 bases, and 11 bases lay between the germline ends. The CDR3 is 14 amino acids.

This clonotype showed up many times. The rearrangement joins TRBV10-3 to TRBJ2-5; no reliable D call. Germline loops: CDR1 ENHRY, CDR2 SYGVKD. This CDR3 is 11 amino acids long. V shed 11 bases and J shed 0 bases, with 7 bases lying between them. The CDR3: CAATDQETQYF. CDR3 sequence (DNA): TGTGCCGCGACGGACCAAGAGACCCAGTACTTC.

With respect to this clonotype: A much larger clone lies one base from this, so it may be a read error. The CDR3 coding sequence is TGTGCCAGCAGTCGACAGGGGACGGGGACCCAGGACTTC. Its translation is CASSRQGTGTQDF. This chain links TRBV6-1 with TRBJ2-5, with 8 bases aligning to TRBD1. CDR1 and CDR2 from the germline V gene are MNHNS and SASEGT. The CDR3 has 13 residues.